The 8 T cell receptor beta chains below all came from one sample that was sequenced in a study of identical twins. TCRdb ran MiXCR on the 5' RACE reads and lists one entry per CDR3 protein. The profile shows approximately 530,000 distinct CDR3 sequences, around 22% of them singletons. These sequences were also reported in another study, on yellow fever vaccine responses in identical twins.

The sequencing sample was made of CD4+ T cells sorted from blood. These receptors were obtained from a woman aged 18-30 years in good health.

The genes are TRBV20-1 and TRBJ2-2; D is perhaps TRBD2 (6 bases). The CDR3 spans 13 residues. Trimming shortened V by 4 bases and J by 3 bases, and 9 bases separated the two germline ends. Germline V gives CDR1 DFQATT, CDR2 SNEGSKA (reference sequence). The CDR3 DNA sequence: TGCAGTGCTACGAAGCGGGACACCGGGGAGCTGTTTTTT. Translated, it gives CSATKRDTGELFF.

The gene calls are TRBV28 and TRBJ2-3; 7 bases map to TRBD1. The CDR3 totals 16 residues. J lost 0 bases, V lost 4 bases, and 7 bases had no gene match. Germline V gives CDR1 MDHEN, CDR2 SYDVKM. The CDR3 here is CASSYAGTASTDTQYF. For the CDR3, the DNA is TGTGCCAGCAGTTACGCCGGGACAGCAAGCACAGATACGCAGTATTTT.

This clonotype was detected only a few times. The chain couples TRBV5-1 to TRBJ2-3, with TRBD2 matching over 14 bases. V lost 3 bases and J lost 6; bases outside the gene matches: 6. The CDR3 length is 16 residues. Per the germline V gene, CDR1 is SGHRS and CDR2 is YFSETQ. The CDR3 DNA follows: TGCGCCAGCAGCTGGGGGACTAGCGGGAGTTTTGATACGCAGTATTTT. This translates into CASSWGTSGSFDTQYF.

J is TRBJ2-5 and V is TRBV7-9, with D tentatively TRBD1 or TRBD2 (5 bases each). CDR3 length: 15 residues. Trimming removed 1 base from V and 1 base from J, with 10 bases in between. Germline CDR1 is SEHNR and CDR2 is FQNEAQ (reference sequence). Written as DNA, the CDR3 is TGTGCCAGCAGCTTAGTTGGGGGTGCCCAAGAGACCCAGTACTTC. Protein product: CASSLVGGAQETQYF. The variable domain in full, completed from reference TRBV7-9 and TRBJ2-5, reads DTGVSQNPRHKITKRGQNVTFRCDPISEHNRLYWYRQTLGQGPEFLTYFQNEAQLEKSRLLSDRFSAERPKGSFSTLEIQRTEQGDSAMYLCASSLVGGAQETQYFGPGTRLLVL.

V and J are TRBV3-1 and TRBJ2-3; D perhaps matches TRBD1 (5 bases). CDR3 size: 14 residues. Germline V gives CDR1 LGHDT, CDR2 YNNKEL (reference sequence). The V and J ends lost 0 bases and 10 bases respectively, with 14 bases between them. The CDR3 is CASSQEMRRTPQYF. The CDR3 DNA sequence: TGTGCCAGCAGCCAAGAGATGAGACGGACACCGCAGTATTTT.

The J gene is TRBJ1-1, the V gene TRBV5-1; no clear D gene. V was trimmed by 5 bases and J by 3 bases, leaving 14 bases between them. The germline V gene has CDR1 SGHRS and CDR2 YFSETQ. The CDR3 is 14 residues long. DNA for the CDR3: TGCGCCAGCAGGGTAGCGGCGGTGGACACTGAAGCTTTCTTT. It codes for CASRVAAVDTEAFF.

Written as DNA, the CDR3 is TGTGCCAGCAGTGCGACAGGTTTTAACACTGAAGCTTTCTTT. Its translation: CASSATGFNTEAFF. The rearrangement links TRBV12-3 or TRBV12-4 to TRBJ1-1; a weak D match, TRBD1 (6 bases). CDR3 size: 14 residues. V gave up 5 bases and J gave up 2 bases, with 12 bases separating them.

This clonotype appeared once. The chain joins TRBV28 to TRBJ2-7; TRBD2 might be the D (5 bases). The germline V gene encodes CDR1 MDHEN and CDR2 SYDVKM. This CDR3 is 12 amino acids long. Trimming left V 7 bases short and J 3 bases short, with 10 bases between. The CDR3 DNA is TGTGCCAGCAACGAGGGTCTCTACGAGCAGTACTTC. Translated, it gives CASNEGLYEQYF.